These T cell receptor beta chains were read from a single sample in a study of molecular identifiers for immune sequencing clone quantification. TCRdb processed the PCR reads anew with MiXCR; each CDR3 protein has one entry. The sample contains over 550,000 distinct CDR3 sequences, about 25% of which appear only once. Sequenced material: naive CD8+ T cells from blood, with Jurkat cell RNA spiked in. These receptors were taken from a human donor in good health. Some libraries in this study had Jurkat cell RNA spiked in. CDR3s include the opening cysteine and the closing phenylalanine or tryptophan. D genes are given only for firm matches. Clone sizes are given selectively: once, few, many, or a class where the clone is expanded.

CDR3 protein: CASILIPYEQYF
CDR3 DNA: TGTGCCAGCATTTTGATCCCTTACGAGCAGTACTTC
V gene: TRBV12-3/TRBV12-4
D gene: NA
clone size: NA
J gene: TRBJ2-7

CDR3 protein: CASSPYYWTSGANVLTF
CDR3 DNA: TGTGCCAGCAGCCCGTACTATTGGACCTCTGGGGCCAACGTCCTGACTTTC
V gene: TRBV13
D gene: NA
clone size: NA
J gene: TRBJ2-6

CDR3 protein: CASRTRDRGFWSSGNTIYF
CDR3 DNA: TGTGCCAGTAGGACCCGGGACAGGGGTTTTTGGAGCTCTGGAAACACCATATATTTT
V gene: TRBV19
D gene: TRBD1
clone size: NA
J gene: TRBJ1-3

CDR3 protein: CASTPRGRGTPYNEQFF
CDR3 DNA: TGTGCCAGCACCCCACGGGGCCGAGGTACTCCCTACAATGAGCAGTTCTTC
V gene: TRBV9
D gene: NA
clone size: NA
J gene: TRBJ2-1

CDR3 protein: CASSQYGIGGDHNEQFF
CDR3 DNA: TGTGCCAGCAGCCAATACGGAATCGGGGGCGATCACAATGAGCAGTTCTTC
V gene: TRBV27
D gene: NA
clone size: few
J gene: TRBJ2-1

CDR3 protein: CASSLAGAAYEQHF
CDR3 DNA: TGCGCCAGCAGCTTGGCGGGAGCAGCCTACGAGCAGCACTTC
V gene: TRBV5-1
D gene: NA
clone size: NA
J gene: TRBJ2-7

CDR3 protein: CASSQEMYIEAFF
CDR3 DNA: TGTGCCAGCAGCCAAGAGATGTACATTGAAGCTTTCTTT
V gene: TRBV3-1
D gene: NA
clone size: NA
J gene: TRBJ1-1

CDR3 protein: CASSLAGERRETQYF
CDR3 DNA: TGTGCCAGCAGTTTGGCAGGGGAAAGAAGAGAGACCCAGTACTTC
V gene: TRBV12-3/TRBV12-4
D gene: NA
clone size: many
J gene: TRBJ2-5

CDR3 protein: CASSHGGKKQATNTEAFF
CDR3 DNA: TGTGCCAGCAGCCATGGTGGGAAAAAACAGGCTACGAACACTGAAGCTTTCTTT
V gene: TRBV6-2/TRBV6-3
D gene: NA
clone size: few
J gene: TRBJ1-1

CDR3 protein: CASSLFWDRGHEQYF
CDR3 DNA: TGTGCCAGCAGTTTGTTTTGGGACAGGGGCCACGAGCAGTACTTC
V gene: TRBV27
D gene: TRBD1
clone size: few
J gene: TRBJ2-7

CDR3 protein: CASSLDRELTYEQYF
CDR3 DNA: TGTGCCAGCAGCTTAGACCGGGAGCTCACCTACGAGCAGTACTTC
V gene: TRBV11-2
D gene: NA
clone size: NA
J gene: TRBJ2-7

CDR3 protein: CAGSSPAVSAGGKEKLFF
CDR3 DNA: TGTGCCGGCAGCTCCCCCGCGGTTTCAGCGGGGGGGAAGGAAAAACTGTTTTTT
V gene: TRBV7-9
D gene: NA
clone size: NA
J gene: TRBJ1-4

CDR3 protein: CASSAHGDRQETQYF
CDR3 DNA: TGTGCCAGCAGTGCCCATGGGGACAGACAAGAGACCCAGTACTTC
V gene: TRBV6-1
D gene: TRBD1
clone size: few
J gene: TRBJ2-5

CDR3 protein: CASSPLKGGLEQYF
CDR3 DNA: TGTGCCAGCAGCCCCTTGAAGGGAGGGCTCGAGCAGTACTTC
V gene: TRBV7-6
D gene: TRBD2
clone size: many
J gene: TRBJ2-7

CDR3 protein: CASSVAGTHGETQYF
CDR3 DNA: TGTGCCAGCAGCGTAGCCGGGACACATGGGGAGACCCAGTACTTC
V gene: TRBV9
D gene: NA
clone size: few
J gene: TRBJ2-5

CDR3 protein: CASSDQGAPDTQYF
CDR3 DNA: TGCGCCAGCAGTGACCAAGGGGCCCCAGATACGCAGTATTTT
V gene: TRBV10-1
D gene: NA
clone size: few
J gene: TRBJ2-3

CDR3 protein: CASSYSGQETQHF
CDR3 DNA: TGTGCCAGCAGTTACTCGGGTCAAGAGACCCAGCACTTC
V gene: TRBV6-2/TRBV6-3
D gene: NA
clone size: once
J gene: TRBJ2-5

CDR3 protein: CSARAASSYEQYF
CDR3 DNA: TGCAGTGCTAGAGCCGCCAGCTCCTACGAGCAGTACTTC
V gene: TRBV20-1
D gene: NA
clone size: NA
J gene: TRBJ2-7

CDR3 protein: CSADSGDGYEQYF
CDR3 DNA: TGCAGCGCTGACTCGGGGGATGGCTACGAGCAGTACTTC
V gene: TRBV29-1
D gene: NA
clone size: NA
J gene: TRBJ2-7

CDR3 protein: CSASGTSGITDTQYF
CDR3 DNA: TGCAGTGCTAGCGGGACTAGCGGAATCACAGATACGCAGTATTTT
V gene: TRBV20-1
D gene: TRBD2
clone size: many
J gene: TRBJ2-3

CDR3 protein: CASSEPVGRGTYGQYF
CDR3 DNA: TGTGCCAGCAGTGAGCCAGTGGGCAGGGGAACCTACGGGCAGTACTTC
V gene: TRBV6-1
D gene: NA
clone size: NA
J gene: TRBJ2-7

CDR3 protein: CVSSPQGNGELFF
CDR3 DNA: TGTGTCAGCAGTCCCCAGGGGAACGGGGAGCTGTTTTTT
V gene: TRBV27
D gene: NA
clone size: once
J gene: TRBJ2-2

CDR3 protein: CASSFGQSNQPQHF
CDR3 DNA: TGTGCCAGCAGCTTCGGACAAAGCAATCAGCCCCAGCATTTT
V gene: TRBV12-3/TRBV12-4
D gene: NA
clone size: many
J gene: TRBJ1-5

CDR3 protein: CSVAPGQGAGYEQYF
CDR3 DNA: TGCAGCGTGGCTCCGGGACAGGGGGCCGGTTACGAGCAGTACTTC
V gene: TRBV29-1
D gene: TRBD1
clone size: many
J gene: TRBJ2-7

CDR3 protein: CSARDWGTLHEQYF
CDR3 DNA: TGCAGTGCTAGAGATTGGGGCACGCTCCACGAGCAGTACTTC
V gene: TRBV20-1
D gene: NA
clone size: many
J gene: TRBJ2-7

CDR3 protein: CSVEDRGDSYDDSYGYTF
CDR3 DNA: TGCAGCGTTGAAGATCGTGGGGACAGCTACGACGATTCATATGGCTACACCTTC
V gene: TRBV29-1
D gene: TRBD1
clone size: many
J gene: TRBJ1-2

CDR3 protein: CASSAAGDRAYEQYF
CDR3 DNA: TGTGCCAGTAGTGCGGCGGGGGACAGGGCCTACGAGCAGTACTTC
V gene: TRBV19
D gene: TRBD1
clone size: NA
J gene: TRBJ2-7

CDR3 protein: CASSLGGGGYRDNEQFF
CDR3 DNA: TGTGCCAGCAGCTTAGGGGGGGGAGGGTATAGGGACAATGAGCAGTTCTTC
V gene: TRBV7-2
D gene: TRBD2
clone size: NA
J gene: TRBJ2-1

CDR3 protein: CASSLLAGGTEAFF
CDR3 DNA: TGTGCCAGCAGTTTATTGGCAGGGGGCACTGAAGCTTTCTTT
V gene: TRBV27
D gene: TRBD1
clone size: many
J gene: TRBJ1-1

CDR3 protein: CASSSSLNIQYF
CDR3 DNA: TGCGCCAGCAGCTCATCATTGAACATTCAGTACTTC
V gene: TRBV5-1
D gene: NA
clone size: many
J gene: TRBJ2-4

CDR3 protein: CASSQDWGAEGYTF
CDR3 DNA: TGCGCCAGCAGCCAAGATTGGGGGGCGGAGGGCTACACCTTC
V gene: TRBV4-3
D gene: NA
clone size: NA
J gene: TRBJ1-2

CDR3 protein: CASRQSQQEWEAYEQYF
CDR3 DNA: TGTGCCAGCAGGCAATCCCAACAGGAATGGGAGGCCTACGAGCAGTACTTC
V gene: TRBV6-2/TRBV6-3
D gene: NA
clone size: NA
J gene: TRBJ2-7

CDR3 protein: CASSQGFMGTDDEKLFF
CDR3 DNA: TGCGCCAGCAGCCAAGGTTTTATGGGGACAGATGATGAAAAACTGTTTTTT
V gene: TRBV4-1
D gene: TRBD1
clone size: few
J gene: TRBJ1-4